The 20 T cell receptor beta chains reported below all come from one sample, sequenced in a study of T cells after yellow fever vaccination. A single record per CDR3 protein comes from TCRdb applying MiXCR to the 5' RACE reads. The data contain about 510,000 distinct CDR3 sequences, around a fifth of them singletons. Sample: PBMCs, taken 21 days after the first yellow fever vaccination. The receptors originated from a man between 18 and 29 years old who received the YFV17D yellow fever vaccine.

The chain has TRBV15 and TRBJ2-7, with TRBD1 as a possible D gene (6 bases). The V gene's germline CDR1 is LNHNV and CDR2 YYDKDF (reference sequence). V was clipped by 5 bases and J by 2 bases, with 10 bases between them. There are 13 residues in the CDR3. This CDR3 reads CATSGNRAYEQYF. CDR3 nucleotide sequence: TGTGCCACCAGCGGTAACAGGGCCTACGAGCAGTACTTC.

This clonotype turned up a few times. V is TRBV5-1 and J is TRBJ2-2; 7 bases agree with TRBD1. The germline CDR1 and CDR2 sequences are SGHRS and YFSETQ. Trimming cost V 3 bases and J 1 base; bases outside gene matches: 6. The CDR3 spans 16 residues. CDR3 loop: CASSWSGTVNTGELFF. The CDR3 DNA reads TGCGCCAGCAGCTGGTCCGGGACAGTGAACACCGGGGAGCTGTTTTTT.

This clonotype was seen a few times. This sequence joins TRBV4-2 and TRBJ2-1; 9 nucleotides line up with TRBD1. The CDR3 covers 16 residues. The germline V gene has CDR1 LGHNA and CDR2 YNFKEQ. The V segment lost 3 bases and the J segment 8 bases; nucleotides outside the gene matches: 11. The CDR3 nucleotides read TGTGCCAGCAGCCATCTGGGACAGGGAGAGTTGGATGAGCAGTTCTTC. It yields the protein CASSHLGQGELDEQFF.

This clonotype was detected only a few times. This sequence joins TRBV12-3 or TRBV12-4 and TRBJ2-1; possibly TRBD2 for D (7 bases). This CDR3 has 15 amino acids. V lost 7 bases and J lost 5, with 18 bases in between. The CDR3 DNA is TGTGCCAGCATCCGTAGGGGGGGGGTAAACAATGAGCAGTTCTTC. Its translation: CASIRRGGVNNEQFF.

CDR3 protein: CASSFELHYEQYV. DNA for the CDR3: TGTGCCAGCAGTTTTGAATTGCACTACGAGCAGTACGTC. The V and J genes are TRBV6-6 and TRBJ2-7; D uncertain. The V gene lost 4 bases and the J gene lost 3 bases, with 10 bases spanning the gap. Germline lookup yields CDR1 MNHNY and CDR2 SVGAGI (reference sequence). The CDR3 spans 13 residues.

The J gene is TRBJ1-5, the V gene TRBV20-1, with a weak D call TRBD1 (5 bases). With 5 bases removed from V and 9 bases from J, the gap between germline ends came to 14 bases. The CDR3 length is 12 residues. Germline CDR1 reads DFQATT; CDR2 reads SNEGSKA (reference sequence). For the CDR3, the DNA is TGCAGTGCTTTTGACAGATCTGGGCCCCAGCATTTT. Translation gives CSAFDRSGPQHF.

This rearrangement joins TRBV7-7 to TRBJ2-5, with 9 bases lining up with TRBD1. The ends lost 5 bases at V and 4 bases at J; junction bases unmatched: 20. Germline V gene sequence: CDR1 SSHAT, CDR2 FNYEAQ (reference sequence). This CDR3 contains 19 residues. CDR3 sequence reads: CASSLHRGWGTGKGETQYF. The CDR3 nucleotides read TGTGCCAGCAGCCTACATAGGGGATGGGGGACAGGGAAAGGAGAGACCCAGTACTTC. The complete variable domain, with remaining parts taken from reference TRBV7-7 and TRBJ2-5, reads GAGVSQSPRYKVTKRGQDVTLRCDPISSHATLYWYQQALGQGPEFLTYFNYEAQPDKSGLPSDRFSAERPEGSISTLTIQRTEQRDSAMYRCASSLHRGWGTGKGETQYFGPGTRLLVL.

This clonotype was picked up a small number of times. V and J are TRBV9 and TRBJ2-3, with D tentatively TRBD1 (5 bases). Trimming pared 0 bases from V and 2 bases from J, leaving 13 bases between. The germline V gene encodes CDR1 SGDLS and CDR2 YYNGEE. The CDR3 totals 16 residues. The CDR3 DNA reads as TGTGCCAGCAGCGTAGGGTTATCGGACAACACAGATACGCAGTATTTT. This sequence encodes CASSVGLSDNTDTQYF.

This clonotype was picked up a small number of times. This chain connects TRBV6-5 to TRBJ2-2, with 7 bases lining up with TRBD1. The CDR3 contains 16 residues. V was pared by 8 bases and J by 2 bases, with 11 bases of the junction left unmatched. Germline values: CDR1 MNHEY, CDR2 SVGAGI. The CDR3 is CASGWTGVLNTGELFF. As DNA, the CDR3 is TGTGCCAGCGGTTGGACAGGCGTCCTTAACACCGGGGAGCTGTTTTTT.

This clonotype was seen only a few times. The rearrangement links TRBV11-2 to TRBJ2-7; D is undetermined. V was cut by 5 bases and J by 2 bases, with 7 bases left in between. The CDR3 is 12 amino acids. Germline values: CDR1 SGHAT, CDR2 FQNNGV. DNA for the CDR3: TGTGCCAGCAGCACCGGGCCCTACGAGCAGTACTTC. This translates into CASSTGPYEQYF.

In this sample, this clonotype turned up a few times. The rearrangement links TRBV29-1 to TRBJ2-7; D is undetermined. V was trimmed by 3 bases and J by 6 bases, leaving 9 bases between them. Germline V gene data show CDR1 as SQVTM and CDR2 as ANQGSEA. The CDR3 has 11 amino acids. CDR3 nucleotides: TGCAGCGTTGAGGGGTCAAGCGAGCAGTACGTC. This sequence encodes CSVEGSSEQYV.

V usage is TRBV7-9 and J usage is TRBJ2-3; D is uncertain. Germline lookup yields CDR1 SEHNR and CDR2 FQNEAQ (reference sequence). Trimming removed 1 base at V and 6 bases at J, with 14 bases between. CDR3 size: 15 residues. The DNA of the CDR3 is TGTGCCAGCAGCTTAGGGCTGACGGGCCCGGATACGCAGTATTTT. Its protein product is CASSLGLTGPDTQYF. Full variable domain (outside the CDR3, taken from reference TRBV7-9 and TRBJ2-3): DTGVSQNPRHKITKRGQNVTFRCDPISEHNRLYWYRQTLGQGPEFLTYFQNEAQLEKSRLLSDRFSAERPKGSFSTLEIQRTEQGDSAMYLCASSLGLTGPDTQYFGPGTRLTVL.

This clonotype was counted ten times or more. The rearrangement uses TRBV7-3 and TRBJ2-2, with D possibly TRBD2 on 5 matching bases. Per the germline V gene, CDR1 is SGHTA and CDR2 is FQGTGA. CDR3 length: 15 amino acids. V lost 1 base and J lost 4, with 10 bases in between. In DNA form, the CDR3 reads TGTGCCAGCAGCTTAAAAGCGGATCCCACCGGGGAGCTGTTTTTT. It codes for CASSLKADPTGELFF.

The rearrangement joins TRBV20-1 to TRBJ2-3; D not resolved. The CDR3 runs 15 residues. Germline lookup yields CDR1 DFQATT and CDR2 SNEGSKA (reference sequence). Trimming removed 0 bases from V and 4 bases from J, with 14 bases in between. The CDR3 is CSARDPQATADTQYF. CDR3 nucleotides: TGCAGTGCTAGAGATCCCCAAGCGACCGCAGATACGCAGTATTTT.

This clonotype has a handful of counts. This chain links TRBV7-9 with TRBJ2-2; no clear D gene. Trimming cost V 4 bases and J 4 bases, with 10 bases left between them. The CDR3 sequence is 14 residues long. The germline V gene encodes CDR1 SEHNR and CDR2 FQNEAQ (reference sequence). CDR3 DNA sequence: TGTGCCAGCAGCTCCGACCCTCGCACCGGGGAGCTGTTTTTT. Translating it yields CASSSDPRTGELFF.

The table lists this clonotype with a few counts. V usage is TRBV12-3 or TRBV12-4 and J usage is TRBJ1-1, with 7 positions matching TRBD1. V lost 6 bases to trimming and J lost 1 base; unmatched junction nucleotides: 14. The length of the CDR3 is 17 residues. In DNA, the CDR3 is TGTGCCAGCAGCCCTTCACAGGGGCGAGGACCGAACACTGAAGCTTTCTTT. Encoded protein: CASSPSQGRGPNTEAFF.

The chain has TRBV28 and TRBJ2-2; D may match TRBD1 or TRBD2 (6 bases each). The CDR3 contains 18 residues. V shed 7 bases and J shed 4 bases, with 25 bases lying between them. Germline assignment: CDR1 MDHEN and CDR2 SYDVKM. CDR3 amino acids: CASNRLRGVTITTGELFF. Here the CDR3 DNA reads TGTGCCAGCAACCGCCTTAGGGGGGTGACAATAACCACCGGGGAGCTGTTTTTT.

The sample holds many counts of this clonotype. The rearrangement joins TRBV4-2 to TRBJ2-2; D remains ambiguous. Trimming removed 1 base from V and 8 bases from J, with 5 bases in between. This CDR3 spans 12 amino acids. The V gene's germline CDR1 is LGHNA and CDR2 YNFKEQ. The CDR3 DNA follows: TGTGCCAGCAGCCAAGTCGGGGGGGAGCTGTTTTTT. Translation: CASSQVGGELFF.

The gene calls are TRBV30 and TRBJ1-1, with 8 nucleotides matching TRBD1. The CDR3 sequence is 15 residues long. The V gene's germline CDR1 is GTSNPN and CDR2 SVGIG (reference sequence). The V segment lost 1 base and the J segment 7 bases; nucleotides outside the gene matches: 11. In DNA form, the CDR3 reads TGTGCCTGGAGTGCAGGGGGCTGGGGATTTTATGAAGCTTTCTTT. Its protein product is CAWSAGGWGFYEAFF.

This clonotype has just a few counts. A junction boundary mismatches the germline segment, possibly from a read error. The gene calls are TRBV11-2 and TRBJ2-3, with D perhaps TRBD1 (7 bases). Per the germline V gene, CDR1 is SGHAT and CDR2 is FQNNGV. This CDR3 comprises 12 residues. This CDR3 is CASSSTGASGHF. The DNA for the CDR3 is TGTGCCAGCAGCTCCACAGGGGCCAGCGGGCATTTT.